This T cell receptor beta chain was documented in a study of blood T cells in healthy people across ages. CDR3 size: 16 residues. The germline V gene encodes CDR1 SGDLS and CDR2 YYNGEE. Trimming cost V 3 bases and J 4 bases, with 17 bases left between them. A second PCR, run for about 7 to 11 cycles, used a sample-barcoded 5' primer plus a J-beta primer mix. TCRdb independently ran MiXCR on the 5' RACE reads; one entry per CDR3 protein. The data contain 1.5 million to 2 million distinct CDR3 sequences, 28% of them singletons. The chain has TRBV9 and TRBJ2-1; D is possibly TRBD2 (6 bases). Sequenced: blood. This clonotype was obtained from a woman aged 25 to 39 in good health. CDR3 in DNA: TGTGCCAGCAGCGCCCGCCTGGCGGAGGGGTACAATGAGCAGTTCTTC. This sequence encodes CASSARLAEGYNEQFF.